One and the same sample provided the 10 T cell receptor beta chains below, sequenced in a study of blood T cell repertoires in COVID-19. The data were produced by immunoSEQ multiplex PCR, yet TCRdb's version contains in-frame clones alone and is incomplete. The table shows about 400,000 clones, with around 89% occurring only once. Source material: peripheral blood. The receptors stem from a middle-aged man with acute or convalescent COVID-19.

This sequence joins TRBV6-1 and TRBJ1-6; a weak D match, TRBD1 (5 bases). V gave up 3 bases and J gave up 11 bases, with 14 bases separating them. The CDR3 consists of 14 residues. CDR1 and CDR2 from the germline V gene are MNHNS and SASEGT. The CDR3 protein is CASSDTGGATPLHF. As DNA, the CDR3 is TGTGCCAGCAGTGATACGGGGGGTGCGACACCCCTCCACTTT.

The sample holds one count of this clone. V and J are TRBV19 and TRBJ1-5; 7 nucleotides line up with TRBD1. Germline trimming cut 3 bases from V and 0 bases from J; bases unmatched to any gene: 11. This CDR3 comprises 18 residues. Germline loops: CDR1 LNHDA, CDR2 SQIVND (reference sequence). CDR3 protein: CASSIKGAIRVSNQPQHF. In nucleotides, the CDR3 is TGTGCCAGTAGTATTAAGGGGGCGATTAGGGTTAGCAATCAGCCCCAGCATTTT.

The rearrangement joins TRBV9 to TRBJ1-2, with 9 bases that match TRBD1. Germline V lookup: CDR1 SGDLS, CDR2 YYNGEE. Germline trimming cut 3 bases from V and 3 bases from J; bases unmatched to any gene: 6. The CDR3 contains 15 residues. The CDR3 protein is CASSGSGQGDYGYTF. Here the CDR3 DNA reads TGTGCCAGCAGCGGGTCGGGACAGGGAGACTATGGCTACACCTTC.

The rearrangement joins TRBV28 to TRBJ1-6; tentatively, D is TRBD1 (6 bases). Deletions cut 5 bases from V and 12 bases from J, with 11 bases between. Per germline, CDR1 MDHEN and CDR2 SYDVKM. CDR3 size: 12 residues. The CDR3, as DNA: TGTGCCAGCAGTATGCCAGGGGTACCCCTCCACTTT. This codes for CASSMPGVPLHF.

As DNA, the CDR3 is TGTGCCAGCAGTTTGGGCAGAGACTCACCCCTCCACTTT. Protein product: CASSLGRDSPLHF. The rearrangement joins TRBV27 to TRBJ1-6, with D unresolved. V was cut by 3 bases and J by 10 bases, with 10 bases left in between. Germline V gene data show CDR1 as MNHEY and CDR2 as SMNVEV (reference sequence). This CDR3 is built from 13 residues.

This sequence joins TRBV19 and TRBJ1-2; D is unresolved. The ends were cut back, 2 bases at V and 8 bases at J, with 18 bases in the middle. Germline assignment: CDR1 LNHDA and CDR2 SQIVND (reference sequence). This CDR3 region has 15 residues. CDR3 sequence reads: CASSIILAGRRGYTF. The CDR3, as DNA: TGTGCCAGTAGTATAATATTGGCGGGGAGACGGGGCTACACCTTC. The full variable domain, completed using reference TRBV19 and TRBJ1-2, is DGGITQSPKYLFRKEGQNVTLSCEQNLNHDAMYWYRQDPGQGLRLIYYSQIVNDFQKGDIAEGYSVSREKKESFPLTVTSAQKNPTAFYLCASSIILAGRRGYTFGSGTRLTVV.

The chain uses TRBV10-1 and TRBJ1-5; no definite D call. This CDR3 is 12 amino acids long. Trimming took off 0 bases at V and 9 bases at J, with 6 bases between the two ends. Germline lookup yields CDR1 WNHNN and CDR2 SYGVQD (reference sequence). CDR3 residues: CASSESFRPQHF. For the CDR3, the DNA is TGCGCCAGCAGTGAGTCCTTTCGGCCCCAGCATTTT.

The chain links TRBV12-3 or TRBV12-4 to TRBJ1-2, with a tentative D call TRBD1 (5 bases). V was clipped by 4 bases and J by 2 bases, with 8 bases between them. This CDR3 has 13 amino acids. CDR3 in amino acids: CASSSGGNYGYTF. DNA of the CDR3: TGTGCCAGCAGTTCTGGGGGGAACTATGGCTACACCTTC.

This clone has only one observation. The DNA of the CDR3 is TGTGCCAGCAGCTTTTCAGCGAACACCGGGGAGCTGTTTTTT. As protein: CASSFSANTGELFF. The rearrangement links TRBV7-9 to TRBJ2-2; unclear D gene. CDR3 length: 14 residues. The ends were cut back, 3 bases at V and 0 bases at J, with 5 bases in the middle. Germline V lookup: CDR1 SEHNR, CDR2 FQNEAQ (reference sequence).

The CDR3 is CASSYLDGLQETQYF. The CDR3 DNA follows: TGTGCCAGCAGCTACCTGGACGGACTCCAAGAGACCCAGTACTTC. J is TRBJ2-5 and V is TRBV5-5; maybe TRBD2 (5 bases). The CDR3 is 15 amino acids. Germline V lookup: CDR1 SGHKS, CDR2 YYEKEE (reference sequence). V was clipped by 3 bases and J by 1 base, with 13 bases between them.